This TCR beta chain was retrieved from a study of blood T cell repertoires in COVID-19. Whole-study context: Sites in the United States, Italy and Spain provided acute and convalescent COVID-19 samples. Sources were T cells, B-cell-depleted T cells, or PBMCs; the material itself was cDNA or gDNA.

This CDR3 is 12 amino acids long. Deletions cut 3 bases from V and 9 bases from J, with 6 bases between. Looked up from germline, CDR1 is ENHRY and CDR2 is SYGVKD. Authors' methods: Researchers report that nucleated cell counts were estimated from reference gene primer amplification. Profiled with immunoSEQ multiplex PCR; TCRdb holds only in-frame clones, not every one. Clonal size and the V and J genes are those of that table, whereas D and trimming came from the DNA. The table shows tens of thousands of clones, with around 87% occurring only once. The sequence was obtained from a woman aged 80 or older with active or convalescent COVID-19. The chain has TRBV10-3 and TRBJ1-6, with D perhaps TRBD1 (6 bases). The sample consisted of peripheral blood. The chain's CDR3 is CAISEGGSPLHF. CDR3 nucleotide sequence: TGTGCCATCAGTGAAGGGGGTTCACCCCTCCACTTT.